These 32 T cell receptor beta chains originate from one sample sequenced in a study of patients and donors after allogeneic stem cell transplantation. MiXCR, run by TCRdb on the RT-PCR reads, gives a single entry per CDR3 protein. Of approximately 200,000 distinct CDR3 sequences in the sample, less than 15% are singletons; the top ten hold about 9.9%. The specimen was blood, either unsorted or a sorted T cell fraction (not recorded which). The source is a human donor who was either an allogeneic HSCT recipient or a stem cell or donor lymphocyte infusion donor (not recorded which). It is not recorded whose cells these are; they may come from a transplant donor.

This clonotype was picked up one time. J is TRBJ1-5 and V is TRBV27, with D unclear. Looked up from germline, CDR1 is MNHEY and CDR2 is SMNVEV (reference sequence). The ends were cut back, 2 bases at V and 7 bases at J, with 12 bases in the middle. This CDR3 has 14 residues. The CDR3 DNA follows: TGTGCCAGCAGTTTAGCCGGGGAGGGCCAGCCCCAGCATTTT. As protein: CASSLAGEGQPQHF.

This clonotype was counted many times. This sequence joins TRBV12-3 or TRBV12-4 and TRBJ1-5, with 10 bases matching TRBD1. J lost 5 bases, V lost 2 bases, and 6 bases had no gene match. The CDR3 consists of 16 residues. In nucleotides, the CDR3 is TGTGCCAGCAGTTTAAGGGACAGGGGACGTTATCAGCCCCAGCATTTT. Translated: CASSLRDRGRYQPQHF.

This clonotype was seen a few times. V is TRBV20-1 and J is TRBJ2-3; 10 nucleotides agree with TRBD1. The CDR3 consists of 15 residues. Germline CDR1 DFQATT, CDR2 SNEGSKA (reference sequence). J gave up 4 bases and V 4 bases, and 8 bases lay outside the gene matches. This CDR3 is CSATPGQGRSDTQYF. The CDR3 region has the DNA TGCAGTGCTACTCCGGGACAGGGGAGGTCAGATACGCAGTATTTT.

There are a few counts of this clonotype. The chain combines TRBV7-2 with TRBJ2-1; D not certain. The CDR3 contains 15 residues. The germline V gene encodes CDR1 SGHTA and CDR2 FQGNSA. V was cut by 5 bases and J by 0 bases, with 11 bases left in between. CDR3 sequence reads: CASSAQTSSYNEQFF. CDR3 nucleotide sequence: TGTGCCAGCAGCGCCCAGACAAGCTCCTACAATGAGCAGTTCTTC.

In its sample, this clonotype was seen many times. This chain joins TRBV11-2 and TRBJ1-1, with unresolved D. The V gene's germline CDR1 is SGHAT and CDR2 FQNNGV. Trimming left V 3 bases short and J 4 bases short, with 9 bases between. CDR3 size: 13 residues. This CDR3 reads CASSFASPTEAFF. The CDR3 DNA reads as TGTGCCAGCAGCTTTGCGAGCCCCACTGAAGCTTTCTTT.

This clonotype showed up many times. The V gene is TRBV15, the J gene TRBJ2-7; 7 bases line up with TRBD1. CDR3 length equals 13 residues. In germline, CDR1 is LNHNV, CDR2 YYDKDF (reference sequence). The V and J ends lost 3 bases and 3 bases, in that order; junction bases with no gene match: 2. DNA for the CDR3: TGTGCCACCAGCAGGGGACAGAACTACGAGCAGTACTTC. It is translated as CATSRGQNYEQYF.

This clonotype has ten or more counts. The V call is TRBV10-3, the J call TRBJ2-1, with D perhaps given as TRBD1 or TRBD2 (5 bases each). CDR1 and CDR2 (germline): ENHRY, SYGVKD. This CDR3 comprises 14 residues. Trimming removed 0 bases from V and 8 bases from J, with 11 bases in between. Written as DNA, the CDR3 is TGTGCCATCAGTGAGTCGTCGGGGCACCATGAGCAGTTCTTC. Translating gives CAISESSGHHEQFF.

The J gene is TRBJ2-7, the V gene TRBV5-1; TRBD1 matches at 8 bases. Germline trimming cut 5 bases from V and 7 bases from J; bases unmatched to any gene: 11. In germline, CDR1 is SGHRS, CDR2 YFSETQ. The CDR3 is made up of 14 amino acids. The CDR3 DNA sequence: TGCGCCAGCAGGCGAGCAGGGGGCGCCGAGGAGCAGTACTTC. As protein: CASRRAGGAEEQYF.

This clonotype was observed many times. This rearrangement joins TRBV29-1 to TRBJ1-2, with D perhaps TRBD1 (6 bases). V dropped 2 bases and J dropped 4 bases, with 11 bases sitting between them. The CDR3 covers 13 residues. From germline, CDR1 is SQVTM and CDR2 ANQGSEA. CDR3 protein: CSVEPGTLYGYTF. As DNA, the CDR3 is TGCAGCGTTGAACCAGGGACACTCTATGGCTACACCTTC.

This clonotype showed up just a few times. The CDR3 nucleotides are TGCGCCAGCAGCTTAGGCAACCCACAGGGGCTGCGATACGAGCAGTACTTC. The encoded protein is CASSLGNPQGLRYEQYF. The chain is built from TRBV5-1 and TRBJ2-7; 7 bases are a match to TRBD1. The germline gives CDR1 SGHRS, CDR2 YFSETQ. V shed 2 bases, J shed 4 bases, and the junction held 15 bases outside the gene matches. The CDR3 loop spans 17 amino acids.

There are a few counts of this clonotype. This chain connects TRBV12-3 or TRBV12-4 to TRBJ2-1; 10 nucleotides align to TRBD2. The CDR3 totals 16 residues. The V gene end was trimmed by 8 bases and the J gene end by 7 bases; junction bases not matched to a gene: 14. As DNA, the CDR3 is TGTGCCAGCTCTCGGTCGGCTAGCGGGGGATTTAATGAGCAGTTCTTC. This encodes CASSRSASGGFNEQFF.

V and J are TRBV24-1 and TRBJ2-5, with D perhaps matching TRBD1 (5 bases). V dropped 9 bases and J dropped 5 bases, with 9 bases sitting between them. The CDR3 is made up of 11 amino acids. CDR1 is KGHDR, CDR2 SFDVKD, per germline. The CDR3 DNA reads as TGTGCCACCCGGAAGGGGGAGACCCAGTACTTC. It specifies CATRKGETQYF.

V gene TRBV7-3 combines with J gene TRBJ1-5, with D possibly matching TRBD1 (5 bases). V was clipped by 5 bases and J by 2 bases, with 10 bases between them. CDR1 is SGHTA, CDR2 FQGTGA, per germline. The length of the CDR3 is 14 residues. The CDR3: CASSHRPRNQPQHF. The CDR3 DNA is TGTGCCAGCAGCCACAGGCCTCGCAATCAGCCCCAGCATTTT.

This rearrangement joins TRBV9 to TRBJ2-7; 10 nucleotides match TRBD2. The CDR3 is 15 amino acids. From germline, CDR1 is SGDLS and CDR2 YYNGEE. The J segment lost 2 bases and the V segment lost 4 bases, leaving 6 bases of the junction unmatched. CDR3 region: CASSPALAGTYEQYF. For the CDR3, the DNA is TGTGCCAGCAGCCCTGCACTAGCGGGAACCTACGAGCAGTACTTC.

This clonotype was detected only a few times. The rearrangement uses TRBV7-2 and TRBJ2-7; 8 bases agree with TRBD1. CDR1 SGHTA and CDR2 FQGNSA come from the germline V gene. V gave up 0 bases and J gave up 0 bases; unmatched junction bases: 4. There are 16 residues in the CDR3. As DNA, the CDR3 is TGTGCCAGCAGCTTAGCCTCCGACAGGGGCTCCTACGAGCAGTACTTC. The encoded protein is CASSLASDRGSYEQYF.

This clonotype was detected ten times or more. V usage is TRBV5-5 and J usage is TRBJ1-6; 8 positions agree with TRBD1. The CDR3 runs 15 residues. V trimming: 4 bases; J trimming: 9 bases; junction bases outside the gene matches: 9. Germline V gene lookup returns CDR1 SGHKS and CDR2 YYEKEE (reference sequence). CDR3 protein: CASSPGGDWVSPLHF. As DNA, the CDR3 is TGTGCCAGCAGCCCAGGGGGCGACTGGGTTTCACCCCTCCACTTT.

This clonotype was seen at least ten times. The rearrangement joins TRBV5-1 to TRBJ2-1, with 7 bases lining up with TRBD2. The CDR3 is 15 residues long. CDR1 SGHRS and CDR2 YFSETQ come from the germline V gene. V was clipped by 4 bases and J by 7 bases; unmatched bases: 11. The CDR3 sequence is CASSPRTYGGNEQFF. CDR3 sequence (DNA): TGCGCCAGCAGCCCCAGGACATACGGGGGGAATGAGCAGTTCTTC.

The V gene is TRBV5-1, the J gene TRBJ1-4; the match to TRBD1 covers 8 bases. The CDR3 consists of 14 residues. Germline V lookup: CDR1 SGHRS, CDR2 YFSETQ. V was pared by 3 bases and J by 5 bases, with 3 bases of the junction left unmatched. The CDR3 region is CASSYRGVNEKLFF. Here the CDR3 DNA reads TGCGCCAGCAGCTACAGGGGGGTAAATGAAAAACTGTTTTTT.

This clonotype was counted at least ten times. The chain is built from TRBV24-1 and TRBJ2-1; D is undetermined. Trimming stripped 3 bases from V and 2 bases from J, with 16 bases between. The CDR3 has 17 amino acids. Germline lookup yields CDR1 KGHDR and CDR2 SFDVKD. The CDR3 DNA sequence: TGTGCCACCAGTGATCCGCTGAATAATGGGGCCTACAATGAGCAGTTCTTC. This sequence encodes CATSDPLNNGAYNEQFF.

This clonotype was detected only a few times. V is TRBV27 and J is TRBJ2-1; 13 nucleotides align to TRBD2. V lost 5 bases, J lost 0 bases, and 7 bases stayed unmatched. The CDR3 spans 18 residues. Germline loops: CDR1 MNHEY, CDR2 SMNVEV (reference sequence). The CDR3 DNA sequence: TGTGCCAGCAGTCTAGGAAGGACTAGCGGGAGCTCCTACAATGAGCAGTTCTTC. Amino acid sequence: CASSLGRTSGSSYNEQFF.

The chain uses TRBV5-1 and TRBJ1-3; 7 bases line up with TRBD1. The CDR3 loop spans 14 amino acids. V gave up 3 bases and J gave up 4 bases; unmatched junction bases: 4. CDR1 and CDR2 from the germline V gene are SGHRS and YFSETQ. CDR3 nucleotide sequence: TGCGCCAGCAGCTACGGGACAGAAGGAAACACCATATATTTT. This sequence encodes CASSYGTEGNTIYF.

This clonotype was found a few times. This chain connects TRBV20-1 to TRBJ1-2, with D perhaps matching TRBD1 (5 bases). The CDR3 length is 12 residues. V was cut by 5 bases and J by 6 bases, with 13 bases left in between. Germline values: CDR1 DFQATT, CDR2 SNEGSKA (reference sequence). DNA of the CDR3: TGCAGTGCTCCAAGACAGTCCCATGGCTACACCTTC. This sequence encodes CSAPRQSHGYTF.

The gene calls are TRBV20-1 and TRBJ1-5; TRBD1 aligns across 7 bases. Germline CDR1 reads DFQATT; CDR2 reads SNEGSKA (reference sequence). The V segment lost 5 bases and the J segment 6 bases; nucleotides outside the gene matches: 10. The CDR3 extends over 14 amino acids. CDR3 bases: TGCAGTGCTCTTGAAGGGAGGGACAGTCAGCCCCAGCATTTT. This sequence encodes CSALEGRDSQPQHF.

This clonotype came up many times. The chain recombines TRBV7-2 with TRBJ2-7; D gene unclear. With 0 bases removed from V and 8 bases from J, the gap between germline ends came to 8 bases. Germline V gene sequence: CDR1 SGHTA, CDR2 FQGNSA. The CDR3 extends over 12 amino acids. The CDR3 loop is CASSLAPNKQYF. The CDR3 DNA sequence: TGTGCCAGCAGCTTAGCGCCGAACAAGCAGTACTTC.

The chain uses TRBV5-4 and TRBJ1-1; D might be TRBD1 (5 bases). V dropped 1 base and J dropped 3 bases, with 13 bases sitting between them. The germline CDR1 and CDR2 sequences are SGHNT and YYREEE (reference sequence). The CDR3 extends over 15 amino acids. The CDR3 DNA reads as TGTGCCAGCAGCTTGTGGATCAGGGCGGACACTGAAGCTTTCTTT. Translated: CASSLWIRADTEAFF.

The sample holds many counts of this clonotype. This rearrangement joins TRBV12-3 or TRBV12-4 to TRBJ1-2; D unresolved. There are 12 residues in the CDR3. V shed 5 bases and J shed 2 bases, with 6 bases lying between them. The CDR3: CASSETNYGYTF. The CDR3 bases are TGTGCCAGCAGTGAGACAAACTATGGCTACACCTTC.

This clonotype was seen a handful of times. This CDR3 reads CASSSPGRLQETQYF. The DNA of the CDR3 is TGTGCCAGCAGTTCCCCAGGACGGTTGCAAGAGACCCAGTACTTC. The rearrangement joins TRBV28 to TRBJ2-5; D is unclear. Trimming removed 4 bases from V and 2 bases from J, with 14 bases in between. The CDR3 runs 15 residues. Germline lookup yields CDR1 MDHEN and CDR2 SYDVKM.

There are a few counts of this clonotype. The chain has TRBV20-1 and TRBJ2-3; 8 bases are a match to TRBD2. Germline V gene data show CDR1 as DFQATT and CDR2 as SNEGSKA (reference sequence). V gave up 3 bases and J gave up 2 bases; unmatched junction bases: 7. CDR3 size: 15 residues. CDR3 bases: TGCAGTGCTAGCTGGCGGCGGGGGGACACAGATACGCAGTATTTT. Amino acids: CSASWRRGDTDTQYF.

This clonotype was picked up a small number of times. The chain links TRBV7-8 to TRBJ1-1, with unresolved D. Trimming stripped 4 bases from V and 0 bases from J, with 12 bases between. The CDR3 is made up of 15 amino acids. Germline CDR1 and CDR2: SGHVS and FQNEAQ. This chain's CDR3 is CASSSGLEVNTEAFF. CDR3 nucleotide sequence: TGTGCCAGCAGCTCTGGGTTAGAAGTGAACACTGAAGCTTTCTTT.

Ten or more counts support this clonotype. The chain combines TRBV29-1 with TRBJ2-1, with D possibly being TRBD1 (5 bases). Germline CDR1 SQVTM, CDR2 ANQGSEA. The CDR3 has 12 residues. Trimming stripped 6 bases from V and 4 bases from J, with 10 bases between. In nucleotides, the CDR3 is TGCAGCGTAGGTAGGGGTTACAATGAGCAGTTCTTC. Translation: CSVGRGYNEQFF.

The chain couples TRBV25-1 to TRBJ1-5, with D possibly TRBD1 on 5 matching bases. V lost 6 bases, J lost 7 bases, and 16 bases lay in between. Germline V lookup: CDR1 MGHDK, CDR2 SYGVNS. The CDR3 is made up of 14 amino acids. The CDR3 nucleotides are TGTGCCAGCAGCCCGGCAGGGTTACAACAGCCCCAGCATTTT. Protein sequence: CASSPAGLQQPQHF.

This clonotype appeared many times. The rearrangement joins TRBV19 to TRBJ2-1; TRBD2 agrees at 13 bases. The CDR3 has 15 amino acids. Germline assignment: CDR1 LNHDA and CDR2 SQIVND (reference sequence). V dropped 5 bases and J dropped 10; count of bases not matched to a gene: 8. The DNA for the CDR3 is TGTGCCAGTAGTTCGGGACTAGCGGGATCGGGCGAGCAGTTCTTC. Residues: CASSSGLAGSGEQFF.